This T cell receptor (beta chain) was recorded in a study of cytomegalovirus exposure and HLA in healthy donors (dated by TCRdb to about 2017). About the full investigation: An earlier analysis of roughly 630 of the donors reported roughly 270 Gb of sequence data and roughly 100 million unique TCR beta sequences from roughly 180 million T cells. The study used immunosequencing to profile the T cell repertoires of 670 or so subjects and linked those repertoires to cytomegalovirus serostatus. High-throughput TCR immunosequencing, statistical association of individual TCRs with disease status, and machine learning were combined to predict cytomegalovirus infection status. HLA typing included class I and class II loci at four-digit resolution. On average, 235,054 unique TCR beta nucleotide sequences were sequenced per donor among 350 to 400 genotyped donors of the cohort, with roughly 18% of those sequences being non-productive. Of the roughly 400 genotyped donors, 65% to 90% were placed in the genetic ancestry cluster associated with self-reported Caucasian donors. The number of donors typed differed by locus, with about 629-640 for A, B, C, DRB1 and DQB1, around 500 for DQA1, about 610 for DPA1, and under 490 for DPB1. All discovery cohort repertoires had been generated using a single sequencing platform. Along with the roughly 610-subject first cohort, a separate validation cohort of about 110 different subjects was used. Rather than drawing on any new phenotypic data, the later analysis identified candidate immune exposures from TCR beta sequences and the way those sequences occurred across donors. Several DR-DQ haplotypes were handled as single units for association and clustering because linkage in the cohort was strong. An early release covering roughly 640 HLA-typed donors comprised about 300 gigabases of sequencing data and 85 million to 100 million unique TCR sequences. Alongside the repertoire data, information on donor age, sex, ethnicity and CMV serostatus was compiled. The aim of the study was to test whether cataloging public T cell receptors could identify signatures of past pathogen exposure. In a later genetic analysis, genome-wide SNP genotypes for about 55% of the roughly 700 donors were used, and that subset was treated as a discovery cohort. In a later analysis, previously published TCR beta repertoires from 550 to 750 donors were re-analyzed and high-resolution HLA genotyping was added so that TCR occurrence patterns could be studied. To decide whether each TCR beta V gene segment behaved as functional or pseudogenic, an earlier analysis of fewer than 750 of the donors relied on high-throughput TCR beta sequencing.

The cohort was made up of hundreds of healthy bone marrow donors. Cohort members were all nominally healthy when sampled, although unrecorded immune exposures were likely present. The donor was CMV seronegative and belonged to the group of 320 or so seronegative cohort members. A peripheral blood sample was collected from each donor, and TCR beta sequencing was performed on peripheral blood mononuclear cells. Genomic DNA extraction from the blood cell samples was performed with the Qiagen DNeasy Blood Extraction Kit. The investigation overall reported the following: Broadly in line with IMGT annotations, most TCR beta V segments showed up in productive rearrangements about 87% or about 30% of the time in an earlier analysis of several hundred of the donors. In vitro tests confirmed that a few of the cytomegalovirus-associated TCR beta chains recognize cytomegalovirus antigens. Because counts were too low, seventeen rarely observed V segments, including chromosome 9 orphons, were excluded from the earlier analysis of around 590 of the donors. When HLA alleles, especially DR and DQ, strongly co-occurred, TCR associations were difficult to assign to individual alleles. Specific HLA alleles were associated with over 15,000 TCR beta sequences at a false discovery rate of 0.05 in a later analysis. In both the original and validation cohorts, the classifier was reported to diagnose cytomegalovirus status with high specificity and sensitivity. In a later analysis, the rate of TCR association differed among HLA loci, with DRB1 alleles having the most associated TCRs and HLA-C alleles having the fewest. A cluster of highly shared sequence variants was judged likely to represent a technical artifact of the sequencing pipeline. A further reported finding was that TCR beta sequences accurately predicted the HLA-A and HLA-B alleles for most subjects in the first cohort. According to a later analysis, parvovirus B19, influenza, CMV and Epstein-Barr virus appeared linked to several top co-occurrence clusters. The study listed 164 TCR beta chains as associated with cytomegalovirus. According to a later genetic analysis, donors in an Asian-associated ancestry cluster had fewer N-insertions in productive TCRs than the approximately 670-donor mean. A later analysis found that most CMV-associated TCR beta chains appeared HLA-restricted, with HLA associations seemingly driven largely by CMV exposure. Immune exposure information for the cohort was limited to CMV serostatus. Linkage disequilibrium might explain the correlated functional status among segregating V segments, but an unknown experimental factor could not be excluded. An association between a missense DCLRE1C variant and V-gene and J-gene trimming of TCR beta chains was found in a later genetic analysis and replicated in an independent cohort. Some IMGT-functional V segments, including TRBV6-2 and TRBV6-3, could not be told apart with the 87-base-pair reads, so those segments were excluded. Roughly uniform sequencing depth across donors was assumed in presence/absence analyses, although this assumption may not hold. In a later analysis, HLA-associated TCR beta chains were found to be more clonally expanded and to have lower generation probabilities than equally common non-associated chains. Because HLA typing was missing for some donors at each locus, association tests included only the typed subset. Only TCR beta chains were sequenced in this cohort, and the absence of alpha or paired-chain data limited detectable features. It was suggested by the authors that the approach could potentially be generalized to other disease states and immunological phenotypes. Most TCR sequences were observed very rarely across donors, whereas some public TCRs were present in many individuals.

The CDR3 numbers 15 residues from cysteine through phenylalanine. Of the read, only the CDR3 DNA is kept; its 45 bases are in frame from base 1. Trimming removed 1 base from V and 5 bases from J; the gene matches leave 8 bases unexplained. The germline V gene supplies CDR1 SGHDT and CDR2 YYEEEE. Library preparation was by the immunoSEQ multiplex PCR assay. A mixture of 60 forward primers for TCR Vbeta segments and 13 reverse primers for TCR Jbeta segments was used in the multiplex PCR. Amplification of the CDR3 region of rearranged TCR beta genes was performed with a multiplex PCR assay on genomic DNA. The Illumina HiSeq System was used to sequence the amplified TCR beta libraries as 87-base-pair reads. As for the authors' bioinformatics: Across the 670 or so repertoires, a later analysis counted roughly 84 million unique TCR beta chains, some 11 million of which were shared by at least two donors. To remove PCR and sequencing errors, raw reads were error-corrected and collapsed into unique sequences using a nearest-neighbor algorithm that merged closely related sequences. CDR3 sequences were aligned to IMGT reference sequences to assign V, D and J gene segments. For a sequence to be retained, a match of at least six nucleotides to both a V gene segment and a J gene segment was required. Rearrangements were classified as productive when the CDR3 lacked stop codons and remained in frame with V and J, and all other rearrangements were classified as non-productive. Following IMGT convention, CDR3 was defined as the stretch from the second conserved V-encoded cysteine to the conserved J-encoded phenylalanine. In an earlier analysis of 587 of the donors, sequences lacking an unambiguous match to a single V gene segment were excluded. In an earlier analysis of around 600 of the donors, V segments were called functional above 56.7% productive rearrangements and were called segregating when the between-donor standard deviation exceeded 5%. A statistical classification framework was built to diagnose cytomegalovirus status from the catalog of TCR beta chain sequences. In a later analysis, TCR nucleotide sequences were compared against IMGT/GENE-DB human TR gene sequences so that V and J genes could be assigned. In a later analysis, CDR3 sequences and most-parsimonious VDJ recombination scenarios were assigned using the TCRdist pipeline. In a later analysis, each TCR beta chain was defined by its CDR3 amino acid sequence together with its V-gene family, and reads without a unique V-gene family were excluded. As a way to deal with suspected cross-contamination and a sequencing artifact, a later analysis dropped 450 to 700 nucleotide sequences that were highly shared and had low generation probability. A later analysis calculated a clonal expansion index for each public chain from normalized within-repertoire ranks of inferred template counts. In a later analysis, generation probabilities were computed with a VDJ recombination model fitted to out-of-frame rearrangements, and the resulting probabilities were checked against IGoR. Hypergeometric tests were used in a later analysis to score TCR-TCR, TCR-HLA and TCR-CMV co-occurrence, with a repertoire-size bias correction applied to the TCR pairs. A later analysis estimated false discovery rates by permuting HLA or CMV assignments 20 times. In a later analysis, co-occurring TCRs were grouped using DBSCAN, and TCRdist sequence similarity was added for clustering within HLA-allele-positive subsets. Repertoires with fewer than 30,000 or more than 120,000 public chains were left out of co-occurrence clustering, as were several repertoires with anomalous nucleotide sharing. Entries here come from immuneACCESS through TCRdb and include only in-frame sequences with V and J called. Some clones fail to appear in such tables; in the studies checked, an unresolved V gene covers under half of the shortfall, and the cause of the remainder is unknown. V, J and clone size derive from that table, while D and trimming were established from the DNA sequence. Counted in this sample were under 250,000 clones; 80% to 90% of them appeared once. The ten largest clones add up to 0.2% to 0.25% of the sample.

For this clone: The antigen this receptor binds is unknown. One base away there is no much larger clone; base qualities are not given.

The source of this sequence is a girl aged 2 to 9 in good health and CMV-seronegative. Material for sequencing was PBMCs. The rearrangement combines TRBV5-6 with TRBJ1-2; 7 nucleotides in the junction match TRBD1. Read as DNA, the sequence is TGTGCCAGCAGCTTGTTCGACAGGGACAAGTATGGCTACACCTTC. Translated, this is CASSLFDRDKYGYTF.